Following are 21 T cell receptor beta chains from one sample sequenced in a study of blood T cell repertoires in COVID-19. TCRdb's table, derived via immunoSEQ multiplex PCR, lists solely in-frame clones and lacks some. The profile shows fewer than 150,000 clones, 77% of them singletons. What was sequenced was peripheral blood. The receptors derive from a man older than 75 with acute or convalescent COVID-19.

V gene TRBV14 combines with J gene TRBJ2-3; TRBD2 might be the D (5 bases). The V and J ends lost 1 base and 8 bases respectively, with 16 bases between them. The CDR3 is made up of 15 amino acids. The V gene's germline CDR1 is SGHDN and CDR2 FVKESK. This CDR3 reads CASSQAMAARGTQYF. The CDR3, as DNA: TGTGCCAGCAGCCAAGCCATGGCGGCCCGGGGTACGCAGTATTTT.

The V gene is TRBV3-1 (or the pseudogene TRBV3-2), the J gene TRBJ2-1; 7 bases align to TRBD2. The CDR3 is 20 amino acids. V dropped 5 bases and J dropped 10; count of bases not matched to a gene: 29. The germline V gene encodes CDR1 LGHDT and CDR2 YNNKEL (reference sequence). CDR3 residues: CASSWGGVGSKGFPNREQFF. The CDR3, as DNA: TGTGCCAGCAGCTGGGGAGGGGTTGGAAGTAAGGGCTTTCCTAATAGGGAGCAGTTCTTC.

V gene TRBV2 combines with J gene TRBJ1-5, with D tentatively TRBD1 (5 bases). Germline values: CDR1 SNHLY, CDR2 FYNNEI. V was cut by 3 bases and J by 11 bases, with 20 bases left in between. CDR3 length equals 15 residues. This CDR3 is CASSEIQRAGGAQHF. CDR3 coding DNA: TGTGCCAGCAGTGAGATCCAGCGGGCCGGGGGAGCCCAGCATTTT.

The chain has TRBV12-3 or TRBV12-4 and TRBJ2-1; no firm D call. The CDR3 loop spans 13 amino acids. The V and J ends lost 2 bases and 6 bases respectively, with 8 bases between them. CDR3 nucleotides: TGTGCCAGCAGTTTAATGGGCCGCAATGAGCAGTTCTTC. Translated, it gives CASSLMGRNEQFF.

V is TRBV11-3 and J is TRBJ1-6; 8 bases agree with TRBD1. V was pared by 4 bases and J by 0 bases, with 5 bases of the junction left unmatched. Germline V gene lookup returns CDR1 SGHNT and CDR2 YENEEA. The CDR3 length is 17 residues. CDR3 protein: CASSSGQVSSYNSPLHF. As DNA, the CDR3 is TGTGCCAGCAGCTCGGGACAGGTGAGCTCCTATAATTCACCCCTCCACTTT.

The chain joins TRBV30 to TRBJ1-1; D call uncertain. V was clipped by 0 bases and J by 9 bases, with 14 bases between them. This CDR3 is built from 13 residues. Looked up from germline, CDR1 is GTSNPN and CDR2 is SVGIG (reference sequence). CDR3 amino acids: CAWSVYQTLKAFF. The CDR3 nucleotides read TGTGCCTGGAGTGTATACCAGACACTGAAAGCTTTCTTT. Based on the CDR3 plus reference TRBV30 and TRBJ1-1, the full variable domain is SQTIHQWPATLVQPVGSPLSLECTVEGTSNPNLYWYRQAAGRGLQLLFYSVGIGQISSEVPQNLSASRPQDRQFILSSKKLLLSDSGFYLCAWSVYQTLKAFFGQGTRLTVV.

V gene TRBV5-8 combines with J gene TRBJ1-5, with 8 bases that match TRBD1. J lost 4 bases, V lost 4 bases, and 13 bases had no gene match. The CDR3 loop spans 17 amino acids. Germline CDR1 and CDR2: SGHTS and YDEGEE. DNA for the CDR3: TGTGCCAGCAGCGAACACATTGGACAGGGAGTAAATCAGCCCCAGCATTTT. Translation: CASSEHIGQGVNQPQHF.

The chain is built from TRBV5-4 and TRBJ1-2, with D hard to call. CDR1 SGHNT and CDR2 YYREEE come from the germline V gene (reference sequence). This CDR3 has 13 residues. With 3 bases removed from V and 7 bases from J, the gap between germline ends came to 13 bases. CDR3 in amino acids: CASSSEGIGGYTF. CDR3 DNA: TGTGCCAGCAGCTCCGAGGGAATTGGTGGCTACACCTTC.

The gene calls are TRBV9 and TRBJ1-6; 10 bases match TRBD1. Germline V gene data show CDR1 as SGDLS and CDR2 as YYNGEE. The CDR3 spans 15 residues. V gave up 4 bases and J gave up 10 bases; unmatched junction bases: 8. As DNA, the CDR3 is TGTGCCAGCAGCTCCGGACAGGGGGTAGGATCACCCCTCCACTTT. Its translation is CASSSGQGVGSPLHF.

CDR3 protein: CASSWAGGKDQPQHF. DNA of the CDR3: TGTGCCAGCAGTTGGGCAGGGGGAAAGGATCAGCCCCAGCATTTT. The rearrangement links TRBV6-5 to TRBJ1-5; 7 nucleotides match TRBD1. V shed 4 bases and J 5 bases; nucleotides not matched to a gene: 8. The CDR3 has 15 amino acids. Germline assignment: CDR1 MNHEY and CDR2 SVGAGI.

V and J are TRBV10-1 and TRBJ2-4; 9 nucleotides align to TRBD1. With V trimmed by 6 bases and J by 2 bases, 8 bases remained unmatched. The CDR3 covers 16 residues. Germline lookup yields CDR1 WNHNN and CDR2 SYGVQD (reference sequence). The CDR3 region is CASSASGTGTKNIQYF. For the CDR3, the DNA is TGCGCCAGCAGCGCCTCCGGGACAGGGACCAAAAACATTCAGTACTTC.

V usage is TRBV12-3 or TRBV12-4 and J usage is TRBJ2-7; 8 nucleotides line up with TRBD1. V was pared by 8 bases and J by 4 bases, with 7 bases of the junction left unmatched. There are 13 residues in the CDR3. The CDR3 sequence: CASQQGVIYEQYF. The CDR3, as DNA: TGTGCCAGCCAACAGGGGGTTATATACGAGCAGTACTTC.

This sequence joins TRBV5-1 and TRBJ2-7, with 8 bases lining up with TRBD1. The junction had 9 bases not matched to a gene; V was cut back by 2 bases and J by 2 bases. The CDR3 extends over 16 amino acids. The V gene's germline CDR1 is SGHRS and CDR2 YFSETQ. For the CDR3, the DNA is TGCGCCAGCAGCTTAAAGGACAGGGTTCTTGCCTACGAGCAGTACTTC. It is translated as CASSLKDRVLAYEQYF.

The chain is built from TRBV30 and TRBJ2-3, with TRBD2 matching 13 bases. The CDR3 has 18 residues. Germline trimming cut 5 bases from V and 6 bases from J; bases unmatched to any gene: 17. From germline, CDR1 is GTSNPN and CDR2 SVGIG (reference sequence). DNA for the CDR3: TGTGCCTGGGACTCGGGAAGGTATGGACTAGCGGGGGCTGATACGCAGTATTTT. Its translation: CAWDSGRYGLAGADTQYF.

The rearrangement uses TRBV18 and TRBJ2-3; D gene uncertain. The CDR3 has 16 residues. Germline loops: CDR1 KGHSH, CDR2 LQKENI. Trimming removed 3 bases from V and 5 bases from J, with 18 bases in between. The CDR3 sequence: CASSPTAATVIDTQYF. DNA of the CDR3: TGTGCCAGCTCACCTACAGCTGCTACCGTGATAGATACGCAGTATTTT.

The rearrangement links TRBV6-1 to TRBJ2-7; 7 bases fit TRBD1. Germline values: CDR1 MNHNS, CDR2 SASEGT. The CDR3 runs to 14 residues. J gave up 3 bases and V 5 bases, and 7 bases lay outside the gene matches. The CDR3 loop is CASSYSGQSYEQYF. CDR3 bases: TGTGCCAGCAGTTATTCGGGACAGAGCTACGAGCAGTACTTC.

The chain links TRBV5-4 to TRBJ2-7, with TRBD1 matching 9 bases. The germline CDR1 and CDR2 sequences are SGHNT and YYREEE (reference sequence). The CDR3 has 17 amino acids. The V and J ends lost 4 bases and 4 bases, in that order; junction bases with no gene match: 15. The CDR3 nucleotides are TGTGCCAGCAGCACCGGACAGGGGACGAACCCTAGGTACGAGCAGTACTTC. Protein: CASSTGQGTNPRYEQYF.

The chain carries TRBV6-1 and TRBJ2-1; TRBD1 matches 10 bases. This CDR3 is 15 amino acids long. The germline CDR1 and CDR2 sequences are MNHNS and SASEGT. V shed 3 bases and J 6 bases; nucleotides not matched to a gene: 5. CDR3 amino acids: CASSEWRTGGNEQFF. The DNA for the CDR3 is TGTGCCAGCAGTGAGTGGCGGACAGGGGGCAATGAGCAGTTCTTC.

This clone was counted only a few times. The CDR3 DNA reads TGCGCCAGCAGCCAGTCGGGACTAGCGGCGAACACCGGGGAGCTGTTTTTT. Amino acids: CASSQSGLAANTGELFF. V and J are TRBV4-1 and TRBJ2-2, with 11 bases lining up with TRBD2. CDR3 size: 17 residues. After removal of 3 bases from V and 0 bases from J, the junction contained 3 bases not matched to a gene. CDR1 is MGHRA, CDR2 YSYEKL, per germline.

This rearrangement joins TRBV7-4 to TRBJ1-5; TRBD1 aligns across 7 bases. J gave up 6 bases and V 6 bases, and 20 bases lay outside the gene matches. Germline loops: CDR1 SGHVT, CDR2 SQSDAQ. This CDR3 spans 18 amino acids. The DNA for the CDR3 is TGTGCCAGCAGTAATACGTTACCCCCGGGACAGAAGAGTCAGCCCCAGCATTTT. Protein product: CASSNTLPPGQKSQPQHF.

The chain combines TRBV18 with TRBJ2-6; possible D gene TRBD1, 6 bases. V lost 6 bases and J 0 bases, leaving 15 bases between the germline ends. CDR3 size: 17 residues. From germline, CDR1 is KGHSH and CDR2 LQKENI. CDR3 residues: CASSPQGSFSGANVLTF. CDR3 nucleotides: TGTGCCAGCTCGCCTCAGGGGTCCTTCTCTGGGGCCAACGTCCTGACTTTC. The variable domain in full, completed from reference TRBV18 and TRBJ2-6, reads NAGVMQNPRHLVRRRGQEARLRCSPMKGHSHVYWYRQLPEEGLKFMVYLQKENIIDESGMPKERFSAEFPKEGPSILRIQQVVRGDSAAYFCASSPQGSFSGANVLTFGAGSRLTVL.